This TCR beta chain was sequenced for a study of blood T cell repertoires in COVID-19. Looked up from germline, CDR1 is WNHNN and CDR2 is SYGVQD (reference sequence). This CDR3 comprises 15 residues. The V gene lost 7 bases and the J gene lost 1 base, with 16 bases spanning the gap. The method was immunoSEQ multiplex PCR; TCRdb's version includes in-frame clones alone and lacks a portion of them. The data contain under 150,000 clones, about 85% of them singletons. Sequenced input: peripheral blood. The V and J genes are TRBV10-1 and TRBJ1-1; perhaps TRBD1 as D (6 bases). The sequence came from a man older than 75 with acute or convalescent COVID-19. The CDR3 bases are TGCGCCAGCAAACCCGACAGGTTGTGGAACACTGAAGCTTTCTTT. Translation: CASKPDRLWNTEAFF.